The rows below give T cell receptor beta chains drawn from one sample of a study of naive and memory T cell subsets. Each CDR3 protein is one row after TCRdb ran MiXCR on the UMI-ligation and nested PCR reads. Seen here are 130,000 to 150,000 distinct CDR3 sequences, about a sixth observed once, and the top ten hold about 0.15%. Material for sequencing was naive CD4+ T cells from blood. All receptors derive from a human donor in good health. Both conserved end residues are part of each CDR3. The D gene is left open where the match is weak. Expanded clones are given a class, and other clones once, few, many or no size at all.

DNA,CDR3,V,J,size,D
TGTGCCATCAGACCCGACAGGAACACTGAAGCTTTCTTT,CAIRPDRNTEAFF,TRBV10-3,TRBJ1-1,few,.
TGCAGCGTTTCAGGGACTAGCGGGAGTGGAACCGGGGAGCTGTTTTTT,CSVSGTSGSGTGELFF,TRBV29-1,TRBJ2-2,few,TRBD2
TGTGCCACCAGCACCAGGGCGGGGACCTACGAGCAGTACTTC,CATSTRAGTYEQYF,TRBV15,TRBJ2-7,few,.
TGTGCCAGCAGCCGGACCCTCGGGAGAAATGAGCAGTTCTTC,CASSRTLGRNEQFF,TRBV3-1,TRBJ2-1,few,.
TGTGCCAGCAGCGCTAGTGGGGCAGGGAACTATGGCTACACCTTC,CASSASGAGNYGYTF,TRBV7-6,TRBJ1-2,few,.
TGTGCCAGCAGTCCCTCCCTTACTGAAGCTTTCTTT,CASSPSLTEAFF,TRBV12-3/TRBV12-4,TRBJ1-1,.,.
TGTGCCAGTAGTACGACGGGACAGGGAAGGCCTAGCTCCTACAATGAGCAGTTCTTC,CASSTTGQGRPSSYNEQFF,TRBV19,TRBJ2-1,.,TRBD1
TGTGCCAGCAGTTTAGAGGCCCAGTACTTC,CASSLEAQYF,TRBV12-3/TRBV12-4,TRBJ2-5,few,.
TGTGCCAGCAGCTACCCAGATCAGCCCCAGCATTTT,CASSYPDQPQHF,TRBV7-9,TRBJ1-5,.,.
TGCGCCAGCAGCCAGAGACAGAGCTACGAGCAGTACTTC,CASSQRQSYEQYF,TRBV4-1,TRBJ2-7,many,.
TGTGCCAGCAGCCCTCAACGGGCGGGTCTTAGCCTCAATCAGCCCCAGCATTTT,CASSPQRAGLSLNQPQHF,TRBV7-8,TRBJ1-5,.,.
TGCAGCGTTGAGGGTTTCGGTTGGGGAGGAGATACGCAGTATTTT,CSVEGFGWGGDTQYF,TRBV29-1,TRBJ2-3,.,.
TGTGCCAGCAGTCTCAGGGGAGGGGGCGGAGATGGCTACACCTTC,CASSLRGGGGDGYTF,TRBV6-4,TRBJ1-2,.,TRBD1
TGTGCCAGCAGTTTATTCAGCCGGACTAGCGGGAGCAATGAGCAGTTCTTC,CASSLFSRTSGSNEQFF,TRBV12-3/TRBV12-4,TRBJ2-1,.,TRBD2
TGTGCCAGCAGCCCGGGGGGTACCGGGGAGCTGTTTTTT,CASSPGGTGELFF,TRBV11-2,TRBJ2-2,few,TRBD2
TGCAGTACTAGGACGACAGGGGATCATGGCTACACCTTC,CSTRTTGDHGYTF,TRBV20-1,TRBJ1-2,few,TRBD1
TGTGCCAGCTCATCAACTCCTTTGGACAGGATGAACACCGGGGAGCTGTTTTTT,CASSSTPLDRMNTGELFF,TRBV18,TRBJ2-2,.,TRBD1
TGCGCCAGCAGCCAAGGGACAGGCGAACCCTACGAGCAGTACTTC,CASSQGTGEPYEQYF,TRBV4-3,TRBJ2-7,many,TRBD1
TGTGCCAGCAGACAAACCGGCACAGATACGCAGTATTTT,CASRQTGTDTQYF,TRBV28,TRBJ2-3,.,.
TGTGCCAGCTCACCACCACTAGCGGGAGTGTCTACAGATACGCAGTATTTT,CASSPPLAGVSTDTQYF,TRBV18,TRBJ2-3,few,TRBD2
TGTGCCAGCAGCCTCTTAGCGGTAACGAACACCGGGGAGCTGTTTTTT,CASSLLAVTNTGELFF,TRBV9,TRBJ2-2,.,.
TGTGCCAGCGGGAGCTACGAGACCCAGTACTTC,CASGSYETQYF,TRBV12-3/TRBV12-4,TRBJ2-5,many,.
TGCGCCAGCAGCCGCGACGGGGACCGCACAGATACGCAGTATTTT,CASSRDGDRTDTQYF,TRBV5-1,TRBJ2-3,.,.
TGTGCCAGCAGACGGGACGGAGCCTACAATGAGCAGTTCTTC,CASRRDGAYNEQFF,TRBV6-2/TRBV6-3,TRBJ2-1,few,.
TGCAGCGTTGATTTGGGGGGCGGCGCGGGGGAGCAGTACTTC,CSVDLGGGAGEQYF,TRBV29-1,TRBJ2-7,many,.
TGTGCCAGCAGTTACTCCACTAGCGGGAGGACCTACGAGCAGTACTTC,CASSYSTSGRTYEQYF,TRBV6-2/TRBV6-3,TRBJ2-7,few,TRBD2
TGCAGTGCTAGAGTTTCCAGCTACGAGCAGTACTTC,CSARVSSYEQYF,TRBV20-1,TRBJ2-7,.,.
TGTGCCAGCAGTTTCCCGGAGTGGACAGGGAGGGAGCAGTACTTC,CASSFPEWTGREQYF,TRBV6-2/TRBV6-3,TRBJ2-7,.,TRBD1
TGTGCCAGCAGCAGAACTAGCGGGAGGGCCAAGATAGACGAGCAGTACTTC,CASSRTSGRAKIDEQYF,TRBV21-1,TRBJ2-7,many,.
TGTGCCAGCAGTTACAGTGTAGCCTCTGGGGCCAACGTCCTGACTTTC,CASSYSVASGANVLTF,TRBV6-5,TRBJ2-6,.,.
TGTGCTAGTGGGACGGGAGGCTACAATGAGCAGTTCTTC,CASGTGGYNEQFF,TRBV12-5,TRBJ2-1,.,TRBD2
TGTGCCAGCAGTCTCCTAGCGGGAAACGAGCAGTACTTC,CASSLLAGNEQYF,TRBV6-1,TRBJ2-7,many,TRBD2
TGTGCCAGCAGCCAAATTTCGGGTGATCAGCCCCAGCATTTT,CASSQISGDQPQHF,TRBV3-1,TRBJ1-5,few,.
TGTGCCTGGAGCTCGGACATCCGAACCCAGCATTTT,CAWSSDIRTQHF,TRBV30,TRBJ1-5,.,.
TGTGCCAGCAGCCCCGCTCCCACGAACTATGGCTACACCTTC,CASSPAPTNYGYTF,TRBV11-2,TRBJ1-2,.,.
TGTGCCAGCAGTTCCACCTCCAGGGGGATATATGACACTGAAGCTTTCTTT,CASSSTSRGIYDTEAFF,TRBV28,TRBJ1-1,few,TRBD1
TGTGCCAGCAGCTTAGGGCTAGCGGGAGGCGGCGAGCAGTACTTC,CASSLGLAGGGEQYF,TRBV7-9,TRBJ2-7,.,TRBD2
TGTGCCAGCAGTCTCAGACAGGGCCCAGATACGCAGTATTTT,CASSLRQGPDTQYF,TRBV6-6,TRBJ2-3,many,TRBD1
TGTGCCAGCTCACCAGGGGTACCTTTTACTGGGGCCAACGTCCTGACTTTC,CASSPGVPFTGANVLTF,TRBV18,TRBJ2-6,few,.
TGTGCCAGCAGGCAGGGAAACACAGATACGCAGTATTTT,CASRQGNTDTQYF,TRBV6-5,TRBJ2-3,few,.
TGTGCCACCAGCAGAGGAGGACTAGCGGAGAGGTCCTACGAGCAGTACTTC,CATSRGGLAERSYEQYF,TRBV15,TRBJ2-7,few,TRBD2
TGTGCCAGCAGTGAAAACAGCGGAACTTATGGCTACACCTTC,CASSENSGTYGYTF,TRBV25-1,TRBJ1-2,few,.
TGTGCCAGCTCACGCATAAGGGCAGACGAGCAGTACTTC,CASSRIRADEQYF,TRBV18,TRBJ2-7,.,.
TGTGCCAGCAGTCGACGCTACCCCGGCGGACTACAAGAGACCCAGTACTTC,CASSRRYPGGLQETQYF,TRBV6-2/TRBV6-3,TRBJ2-5,.,.
TGTGCCAGCAGGTCCGCGGGACTAGCGGGAGGGAATGAGCAGTTCTTC,CASRSAGLAGGNEQFF,TRBV7-2,TRBJ2-1,.,TRBD2
TGTGCCAGCAGCTTTTTTAGCGGGAGGCCCTTAACTAGCACAGATACGCAGTATTTT,CASSFFSGRPLTSTDTQYF,TRBV12-3/TRBV12-4,TRBJ2-3,few,TRBD2
TGTGCCAGCAGCTTCCTCTCCTACAATGAGCAGTTCTTC,CASSFLSYNEQFF,TRBV7-9,TRBJ2-1,.,.
TGTGCCAGCAGCGTAGGCCTAGCGGGAGTGGGAGAGCAGTACTTC,CASSVGLAGVGEQYF,TRBV9,TRBJ2-7,.,TRBD2
TGTGCCAGCAGTTTCGGGATAACCTACGAGCAGTACTTC,CASSFGITYEQYF,TRBV27,TRBJ2-7,few,.
TGCGCCAGCAGCTTGGGGACTAGCGAGTACAATGAGCAGTTCTTC,CASSLGTSEYNEQFF,TRBV5-1,TRBJ2-1,few,TRBD2
TGCGCCAGCAGCTATTACTCCGGGACAGGGGGCTCCTACGAGCAGTACTTC,CASSYYSGTGGSYEQYF,TRBV5-1,TRBJ2-7,.,TRBD1
TGCAGTGCTAGAACTACTCTAGCGGGAGGCGCCGGGGAGCTGTTTTTT,CSARTTLAGGAGELFF,TRBV20-1,TRBJ2-2,.,TRBD2
TGTGCCAGCAGCTTAGTACCGCCTAACACTGAAGCTTTCTTT,CASSLVPPNTEAFF,TRBV11-1,TRBJ1-1,.,.
TGCAGCGTTCGGGTCCTGGGCAGGGATCAATACGATCAGTACTTC,CSVRVLGRDQYDQYF,TRBV29-1,TRBJ2-7,.,.
TGTGCCAGCAGTCTCGTCTTGGACAGGAACTACGAGCAGTACTTC,CASSLVLDRNYEQYF,TRBV12-3/TRBV12-4,TRBJ2-7,.,TRBD1
TGCGCCAACAGCTTTGAAGGAAAGGAGCCCCAGCATTTT,CANSFEGKEPQHF,TRBV5-1,TRBJ1-5,.,.
TGCGCCAGCAGCGCCGAGACAAGCCCAAATGAGCAGTTCTTC,CASSAETSPNEQFF,TRBV5-1,TRBJ2-1,.,.